These 32 T cell receptor beta chains originate from one sample sequenced in a study of OX40 agonist ivuxolimab in advanced cancers. Using immunoSEQ multiplex PCR, the repertoire was profiled, and TCRdb retains in-frame clones only, with some absent. There are tens of thousands of clones in the sample; roughly 94% occur only once, and over 8.5% lies in the top ten. This specimen was CD4+ or CD8+ T cells sorted from blood, taken in a trial of the OX40 agonist ivuxolimab. These receptors came from an adult with an advanced solid tumor such as melanoma, head and neck, liver or kidney cancer.

This chain uses TRBV10-1 with TRBJ1-3; 7 nucleotides line up with TRBD1. The CDR3 is 14 residues long. CDR1 and CDR2 (germline): WNHNN, SYGVQD (reference sequence). The V and J ends lost 6 bases and 2 bases, in that order; junction bases with no gene match: 4. In DNA, the CDR3 is TGCGCCAGCAGCAAAGGGGGCACTGGAAACACCATATATTTT. Translation gives CASSKGGTGNTIYF.

The J gene is TRBJ2-1, the V gene TRBV7-9; D possibly corresponds to TRBD2 (6 bases). In germline, CDR1 is SEHNR, CDR2 FQNEAQ (reference sequence). The CDR3 contains 14 residues. The V end was cut by 0 bases, the J end by 8 bases, with 11 bases between. The CDR3 spells CASSLAASDDEQFF. The CDR3 nucleotides are TGTGCCAGCAGCTTAGCCGCTAGCGACGATGAGCAGTTCTTC. The full variable domain, completed using reference TRBV7-9 and TRBJ2-1, is DTGVSQNPRHKITKRGQNVTFRCDPISEHNRLYWYRQTLGQGPEFLTYFQNEAQLEKSRLLSDRFSAERPKGSFSTLEIQRTEQGDSAMYLCASSLAASDDEQFFGPGTRLTVL.

The rearrangement links TRBV4-3 to TRBJ1-1, with no clear D. The CDR3 is made up of 13 amino acids. Trimming took off 0 bases at V and 1 base at J, with 3 bases between the two ends. Germline V lookup: CDR1 LGHNA, CDR2 YSLEER. CDR3 sequence reads: CASSQERNTEAFF. The DNA of the CDR3 is TGCGCCAGCAGCCAAGAAAGGAACACTGAAGCTTTCTTT.

V and J are TRBV19 and TRBJ2-3; either TRBD1 or TRBD2 may fit D (5 bases each). Deletions cut 9 bases from V and 2 bases from J, with 18 bases between. Germline CDR1 LNHDA, CDR2 SQIVND (reference sequence). There are 15 residues in the CDR3. CDR3 in DNA: TGTGCCAGCCTACGAGGGGATACTTCCACAGATACGCAGTATTTT. It is translated as CASLRGDTSTDTQYF.

The gene calls are TRBV7-8 and TRBJ2-7; D remains unclear. The CDR3 totals 14 residues. With 1 base removed from V and 0 bases from J, the gap between germline ends came to 7 bases. Per germline, CDR1 SGHVS and CDR2 FQNEAQ. The CDR3 DNA is TGTGCCAGCAGCTTAGGCGGCTTCTCCTACGAGCAGTACTTC. Protein sequence: CASSLGGFSYEQYF. The complete variable domain, with remaining parts taken from reference TRBV7-8 and TRBJ2-7, reads GAGVSQSPRYKVAKRGQDVALRCDPISGHVSLFWYQQALGQGPEFLTYFQNEAQLDKSGLPSDRFFAERPEGSVSTLKIQRTQQEDSAVYLCASSLGGFSYEQYFGPGTRLTVT.

The V and J genes are TRBV5-8 and TRBJ1-5; TRBD1 is a possible D gene (5 bases). This CDR3 is 14 amino acids long. Germline V lookup: CDR1 SGHTS, CDR2 YDEGEE. The V end lost 4 bases, the J end lost 9 bases, and 17 bases lay between the germline ends. CDR3 nucleotide sequence: TGTGCCAGCAGCAACACGGGGGGTAGGCCGCCCCAGCATTTT. It is translated as CASSNTGGRPPQHF.

The chain uses TRBV6-1 and TRBJ2-5; TRBD1 matches at 7 bases. V was clipped by 0 bases and J by 5 bases; unmatched bases: 9. Germline V gene lookup returns CDR1 MNHNS and CDR2 SASEGT. The CDR3 extends over 16 amino acids. CDR3 sequence reads: CASSEAIWDSGETQYF. The CDR3 DNA is TGTGCCAGCAGTGAAGCAATCTGGGACAGTGGGGAGACCCAGTACTTC.

The gene calls are TRBV6-1 and TRBJ1-5; a possible D gene is TRBD1 (5 bases). The CDR3 has 15 amino acids. V was shortened by 8 bases and J by 3 bases, with 17 bases between the two germline ends. CDR1 is MNHNS and CDR2 is SASEGT in the germline V gene. DNA for the CDR3: TGTGCCAGCCTAGAGGACATGATTGCCAATCAGCCCCAGCATTTT. This codes for CASLEDMIANQPQHF.

The chain is built from TRBV19 and TRBJ2-3; the match to TRBD2 covers 11 bases. CDR3 size: 16 residues. Looked up from germline, CDR1 is LNHDA and CDR2 is SQIVND (reference sequence). The junction had 3 bases not matched to a gene; V was cut back by 4 bases and J by 0 bases. CDR3 nucleotide sequence: TGTGCCAGTAGTACCTTAGCGGGGGGGAGCACAGATACGCAGTATTTT. This codes for CASSTLAGGSTDTQYF.

This clone was detected only once. The chain is built from TRBV7-9 and TRBJ2-3; D is uncertain. Germline values: CDR1 SEHNR, CDR2 FQNEAQ (reference sequence). Trimming cost V 0 bases and J 5 bases, with 9 bases left between them. There are 14 residues in the CDR3. The CDR3 loop reads CASSLAAKLDTQYF. CDR3 nucleotide sequence: TGTGCCAGCAGCTTAGCGGCTAAACTAGATACGCAGTATTTT.

The chain carries TRBV4-2 and TRBJ2-7; 8 bases map to TRBD1. Trimming at V came to 6 bases and at J to 3 bases, leaving 4 bases not matched to a gene. The CDR3 is made up of 13 amino acids. Germline V gene sequence: CDR1 LGHNA, CDR2 YNFKEQ. The DNA for the CDR3 is TGTGCCAGCAGGCAGGGGGCTGACTACGAGCAGTACTTC. The encoded protein is CASRQGADYEQYF.

The rearrangement joins TRBV27 to TRBJ1-5; the D is unclear. Germline V gene data show CDR1 as MNHEY and CDR2 as SMNVEV (reference sequence). This CDR3 comprises 12 residues. V was cut by 3 bases and J by 6 bases, with 6 bases left in between. CDR3: CASSFSGQPQHF. The CDR3 DNA reads TGTGCCAGCAGTTTTAGCGGTCAGCCCCAGCATTTT.

The genes are TRBV7-8 and TRBJ1-2; the D gene is possibly TRBD1 (6 bases). Germline V gene sequence: CDR1 SGHVS, CDR2 FQNEAQ. V was clipped by 4 bases and J by 6 bases, with 21 bases between them. This CDR3 contains 16 residues. The CDR3: CASSSPGYSGEDGYTF. For the CDR3, the DNA is TGTGCCAGCAGCTCCCCGGGATACTCAGGGGAGGATGGCTACACCTTC.

V is TRBV29-1 and J is TRBJ2-7; 7 bases are a match to TRBD1. V dropped 1 base and J dropped 0; count of bases not matched to a gene: 3. The CDR3 sequence is 14 residues long. Germline CDR1 is SQVTM and CDR2 is ANQGSEA. The CDR3 spells CSVEVAGGSYEQYF. Here the CDR3 DNA reads TGCAGCGTTGAAGTGGCAGGGGGCTCCTACGAGCAGTACTTC.

The V and J genes are TRBV9 and TRBJ1-1; D call uncertain. Germline V gives CDR1 SGDLS, CDR2 YYNGEE. The CDR3 contains 16 residues. Trimming took 1 base from V and 1 from J, leaving 14 bases between them. The CDR3 is CASSVIALGENTEAFF. The CDR3 bases are TGTGCCAGCAGCGTAATCGCTCTTGGAGAGAACACTGAAGCTTTCTTT.

The chain uses TRBV7-9 and TRBJ2-7; the D call may be TRBD1 or TRBD2 (5 bases each). The CDR3 contains 15 residues. Germline V lookup: CDR1 SEHNR, CDR2 FQNEAQ (reference sequence). The V end was cut by 5 bases, the J end by 2 bases, with 16 bases between. The CDR3 DNA reads as TGTGCCAGCAGCCCCCCTACGGGGCGGGCCTACGAGCAGTACTTC. Translation: CASSPPTGRAYEQYF. The variable domain in full, completed from reference TRBV7-9 and TRBJ2-7, reads DTGVSQNPRHKITKRGQNVTFRCDPISEHNRLYWYRQTLGQGPEFLTYFQNEAQLEKSRLLSDRFSAERPKGSFSTLEIQRTEQGDSAMYLCASSPPTGRAYEQYFGPGTRLTVT.

The J gene is TRBJ2-5, the V gene TRBV14; no reliable D call. The germline V gene encodes CDR1 SGHDN and CDR2 FVKESK. Trimming left V 0 bases short and J 9 bases short, with 8 bases between. CDR3 length: 12 amino acids. The CDR3 DNA reads TGTGCCAGCAGCCAAGACTCGGTATCCCAGTACTTC. Its translation: CASSQDSVSQYF. Supplemented by reference TRBV14 and TRBJ2-5, the full variable domain reads EAGVTQFPSHSVIEKGQTVTLRCDPISGHDNLYWYRRVMGKEIKFLLHFVKESKQDESGMPNNRFLAERTGGTYSTLKVQPAELEDSGVYFCASSQDSVSQYFGPGTRLLVL.

This sequence joins TRBV5-4 and TRBJ1-1, with D unresolved. Trimming took off 0 bases at V and 5 bases at J, with 11 bases between the two ends. Per the germline V gene, CDR1 is SGHNT and CDR2 is YYREEE (reference sequence). This CDR3 contains 14 residues. As DNA, the CDR3 is TGTGCCAGCAGCTTGGAGACGGGGAAAACTGAAGCTTTCTTT. Encoded protein: CASSLETGKTEAFF.

Here the CDR3 reads CASSVNRGINYGYTF. The CDR3 coding sequence is TGTGCCAGCAGTGTTAACAGGGGAATAAACTATGGCTACACCTTC. V and J are TRBV6-6 and TRBJ1-2; 7 positions match TRBD1. The V gene end was trimmed by 5 bases and the J gene end by 2 bases; junction bases not matched to a gene: 8. The length of the CDR3 is 15 residues. In germline, CDR1 is MNHNY, CDR2 SVGAGI (reference sequence).

This rearrangement joins TRBV28 to TRBJ2-7; either TRBD1 or TRBD2 may fit D (5 bases each). V was trimmed by 7 bases and J by 4 bases, leaving 11 bases between them. The V gene's germline CDR1 is MDHEN and CDR2 SYDVKM. The CDR3 length is 12 residues. The CDR3 here is CASTGGGYEQYF. As DNA, the CDR3 is TGTGCCAGCACCGGTGGGGGTTACGAGCAGTACTTC.

This clone has just a few counts. The chain is built from TRBV6-4 and TRBJ2-2, with no clear D. Germline-derived CDR1 and CDR2 are MRHNA and SNTAGT. With 0 bases removed from V and 4 bases from J, the gap between germline ends came to 6 bases. This CDR3 region has 14 residues. The CDR3 spells CASSDSGATGELFF. The CDR3 DNA reads as TGTGCCAGCAGTGACTCAGGAGCCACCGGGGAGCTGTTTTTT.

The V and J genes are TRBV5-1 and TRBJ1-2; D uncertain. V was pared by 7 bases and J by 4 bases, with 14 bases between. The CDR3 is made up of 13 amino acids. Germline CDR1 is SGHRS and CDR2 is YFSETQ. CDR3 bases: TGCGCCAGCCGTCAGGAGGATTTCTATGGCTACACCTTC. As protein: CASRQEDFYGYTF.

The chain has TRBV7-9 and TRBJ1-1; no firm D call. V lost 3 bases to trimming and J lost 6 bases, with 14 bases between them. The V gene's germline CDR1 is SEHNR and CDR2 FQNEAQ (reference sequence). The CDR3 totals 14 residues. CDR3 bases: TGTGCCAGCAGCTTCCCGGACGGAACATCTGAAGCTTTCTTT. This codes for CASSFPDGTSEAFF.

The rearrangement uses TRBV4-1 and TRBJ2-1; TRBD1 aligns across 11 bases. The V gene's germline CDR1 is MGHRA and CDR2 YSYEKL. V dropped 6 bases and J dropped 10; count of bases not matched to a gene: 5. The CDR3 is 13 amino acids. The CDR3 loop is CASRGTGGIEQFF. In DNA form, the CDR3 reads TGCGCCAGCAGGGGGACAGGGGGAATCGAGCAGTTCTTC.

The CDR3 spells CASSLGQGLPPLHF. CDR3 nucleotides: TGTGCCAGCAGTTTGGGACAGGGCCTTCCACCCCTCCACTTT. V usage is TRBV28 and J usage is TRBJ1-6; TRBD1 matches at 9 bases. J gave up 11 bases and V 3 bases, and 5 bases lay outside the gene matches. The V gene's germline CDR1 is MDHEN and CDR2 SYDVKM. The CDR3 has 14 residues.

This clone was seen a handful of times. J is TRBJ1-2 and V is TRBV6-6; 7 bases are shared with TRBD1. The V and J ends lost 7 bases and 8 bases, in that order; junction bases with no gene match: 7. The CDR3 totals 12 residues. From germline, CDR1 is MNHNY and CDR2 SVGAGI (reference sequence). This chain's CDR3 is CASMAGGLGYTF. CDR3 in DNA: TGTGCCAGCATGGCAGGGGGTTTAGGCTACACCTTC.

This chain links TRBV2 with TRBJ2-1; D might be TRBD1 (6 bases). Germline loops: CDR1 SNHLY, CDR2 FYNNEI. Trimming pared 3 bases from V and 3 bases from J, leaving 12 bases between. The CDR3 is 15 amino acids. This chain's CDR3 is CASSDSPDSYNEQFF. The CDR3 DNA reads TGTGCCAGCAGTGACTCCCCGGACAGCTACAATGAGCAGTTCTTC.

The V call is TRBV27, the J call TRBJ2-1; no definite D call. The CDR3 has 12 residues. Germline assignment: CDR1 MNHEY and CDR2 SMNVEV (reference sequence). Trimming took 4 bases from V and 10 from J, leaving 11 bases between them. The CDR3 nucleotides are TGTGCCAGCAGTTCCCTCTTGTTGGAGCAGTTCTTC. It yields the protein CASSSLLLEQFF.

The chain has TRBV9 and TRBJ2-1, with 8 bases identical to TRBD1. Unmatched junction bases numbered 10, after V lost 5 bases and J lost 0 bases. Germline V gene data show CDR1 as SGDLS and CDR2 as YYNGEE. The CDR3 loop spans 17 amino acids. CDR3 bases: TGTGCCAGCAGTCCTGGACAGGGTCGGGCCTCCTACAATGAGCAGTTCTTC. This encodes CASSPGQGRASYNEQFF.

The chain has TRBV19 and TRBJ2-7; 9 nucleotides line up with TRBD1. Looked up from germline, CDR1 is LNHDA and CDR2 is SQIVND (reference sequence). The CDR3 spans 14 residues. The V gene end was trimmed by 3 bases and the J gene end by 7 bases; junction bases not matched to a gene: 7. This CDR3 reads CASSIGTGLREQYF. As DNA, the CDR3 is TGTGCCAGTAGTATCGGGACAGGGCTGCGGGAGCAGTACTTC.

CDR3 amino acids: CASSQDVGQETQYF. Here the CDR3 DNA reads TGCGCCAGCAGCCAAGATGTGGGGCAAGAGACCCAGTACTTC. The chain is built from TRBV4-1 and TRBJ2-5; no reliable D call. Trimming cost V 0 bases and J 2 bases, with 7 bases left between them. CDR3 length equals 14 residues. CDR1 and CDR2 from the germline V gene are MGHRA and YSYEKL.

V is TRBV4-2 and J is TRBJ2-1; D gene unclear. Germline assignment: CDR1 LGHNA and CDR2 YNFKEQ. This CDR3 is 17 amino acids long. V lost 5 bases and J 0 bases, leaving 17 bases between the germline ends. The chain's CDR3 is CASSLPGSRSSYNEQFF. CDR3 DNA sequence: TGTGCCAGCAGCTTACCCGGCTCCAGGAGCTCCTACAATGAGCAGTTCTTC.